This paragraph covers one T cell receptor (beta chain) sequence. Its antigen is undetermined. The read ends 3 residues shy of where the CDR3 ends; the end is completed using the germline J gene. Cervical HPV DNA detected by MY09/MY11 PCR, typed by dot-blot. Libraries were prepared by immunoSEQ multiplex PCR; TCRdb keeps only in-frame clonotypes and omits some of them. This repertoire includes tens of thousands of clones. The data belong to a study of T cells in women clearing cervical HPV infection. Study outcomes and limitations: Cases carried less TRBV6-7 than controls: 0.11% versus 0.16%.

Germline lookup yields CDR1 DFQATT and CDR2 SNEGSKA (reference sequence). The CDR3 extends over 13 amino acids. The J segment lost 4 bases and the V segment lost 6 bases, leaving 8 bases of the junction unmatched. The J gene is TRBJ1-1, the V gene TRBV20-1, with TRBD1 matching over 7 bases. The specimen sequenced was blood buffy coat. This TCR came from a woman aged 18 to 75 with a cervical HPV16 infection that either progressed to CIN3+ or cleared (not recorded which). Partial CDR3 DNA: TGCAGTGCGGCGGGACAGCGACTCACTGAA. It is translated as CSAAGQRLTE. The whole CDR3 is CSAAGQRLTEAFF.